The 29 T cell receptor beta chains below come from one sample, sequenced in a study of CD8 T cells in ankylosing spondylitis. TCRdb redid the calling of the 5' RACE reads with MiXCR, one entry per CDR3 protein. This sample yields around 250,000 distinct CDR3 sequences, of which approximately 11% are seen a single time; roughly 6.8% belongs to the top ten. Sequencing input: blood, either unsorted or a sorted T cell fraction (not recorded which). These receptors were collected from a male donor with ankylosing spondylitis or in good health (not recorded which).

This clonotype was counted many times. The CDR3 nucleotides are TGTGCCAGCAGCAATTTCATTTCGGGGGAGACCCAGTACTTC. Protein: CASSNFISGETQYF. The V call is TRBV5-5, the J call TRBJ2-5; a possible D gene is TRBD2 (5 bases). The CDR3 spans 14 residues. V lost 4 bases, J lost 5 bases, and 15 bases lay in between. Germline values: CDR1 SGHKS, CDR2 YYEKEE (reference sequence).

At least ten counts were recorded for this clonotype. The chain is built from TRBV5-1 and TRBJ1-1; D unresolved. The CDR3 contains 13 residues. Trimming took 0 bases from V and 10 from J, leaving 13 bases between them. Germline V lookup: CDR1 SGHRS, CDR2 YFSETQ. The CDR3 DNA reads TGCGCCAGCAGCTTGGCCGGAGGAGTGTCAGCTTTCTTT. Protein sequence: CASSLAGGVSAFF.

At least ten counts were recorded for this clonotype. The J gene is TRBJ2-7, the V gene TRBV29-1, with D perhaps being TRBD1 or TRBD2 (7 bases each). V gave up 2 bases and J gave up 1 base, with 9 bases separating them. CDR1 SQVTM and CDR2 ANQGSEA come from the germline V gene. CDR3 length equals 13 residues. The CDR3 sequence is CSVEQGGSYEQYF. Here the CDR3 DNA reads TGCAGCGTTGAACAGGGGGGGTCCTACGAGCAGTACTTC.

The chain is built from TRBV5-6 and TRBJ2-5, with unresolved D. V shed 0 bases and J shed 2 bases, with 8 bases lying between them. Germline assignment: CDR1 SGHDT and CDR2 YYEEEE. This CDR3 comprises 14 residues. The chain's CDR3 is CASSLGADQETQYF. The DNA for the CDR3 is TGTGCCAGCAGCTTGGGGGCAGATCAAGAGACCCAGTACTTC.

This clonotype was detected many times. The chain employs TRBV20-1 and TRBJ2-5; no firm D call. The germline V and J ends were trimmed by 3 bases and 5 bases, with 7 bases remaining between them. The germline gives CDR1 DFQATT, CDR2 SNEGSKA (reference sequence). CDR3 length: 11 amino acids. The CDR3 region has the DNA TGCAGTGCTAGTATGGAGGAGACCCAGTACTTC. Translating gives CSASMEETQYF.

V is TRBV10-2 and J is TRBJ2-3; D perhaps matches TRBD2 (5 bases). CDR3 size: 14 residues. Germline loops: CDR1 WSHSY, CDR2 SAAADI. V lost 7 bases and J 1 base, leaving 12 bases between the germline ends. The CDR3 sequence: CASIGLPGTDTQYF. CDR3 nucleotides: TGCGCCAGCATTGGACTCCCAGGCACAGATACGCAGTATTTT.

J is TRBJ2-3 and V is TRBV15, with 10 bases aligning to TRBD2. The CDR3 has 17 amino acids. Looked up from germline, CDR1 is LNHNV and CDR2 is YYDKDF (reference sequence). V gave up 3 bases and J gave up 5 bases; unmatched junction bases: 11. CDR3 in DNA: TGTGCCACCAGCAGGGGATTAGCGGGGGGTGGGGAAGATACGCAGTATTTT. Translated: CATSRGLAGGGEDTQYF.

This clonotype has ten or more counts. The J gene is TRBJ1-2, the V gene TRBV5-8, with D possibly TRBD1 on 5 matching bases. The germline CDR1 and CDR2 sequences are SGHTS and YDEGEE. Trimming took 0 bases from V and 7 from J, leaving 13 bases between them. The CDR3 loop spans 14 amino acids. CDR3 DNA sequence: TGTGCCAGCAGCTTGGGATGGCAGGGCCGTGGCTACACCTTC. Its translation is CASSLGWQGRGYTF.

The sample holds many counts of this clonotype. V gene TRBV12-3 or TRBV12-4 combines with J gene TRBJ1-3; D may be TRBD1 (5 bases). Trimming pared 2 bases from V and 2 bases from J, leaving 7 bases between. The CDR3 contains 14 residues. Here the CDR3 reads CASSLQGTGNTIYF. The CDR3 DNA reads TGTGCCAGCAGTTTACAGGGTACTGGAAACACCATATATTTT.

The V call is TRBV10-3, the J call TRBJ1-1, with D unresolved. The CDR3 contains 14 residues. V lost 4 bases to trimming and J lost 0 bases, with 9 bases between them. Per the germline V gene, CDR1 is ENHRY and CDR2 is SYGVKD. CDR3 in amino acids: CAISGSTLNTEAFF. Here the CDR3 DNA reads TGTGCCATCAGTGGAAGTACCTTGAACACTGAAGCTTTCTTT.

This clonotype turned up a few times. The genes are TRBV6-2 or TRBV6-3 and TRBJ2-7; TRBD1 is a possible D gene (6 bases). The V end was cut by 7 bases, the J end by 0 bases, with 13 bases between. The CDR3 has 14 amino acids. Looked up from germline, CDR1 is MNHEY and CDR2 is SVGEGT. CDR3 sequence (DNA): TGTGCCAGCACCAACAGGGCTAGCTCCTACGAGCAGTACTTC. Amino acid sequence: CASTNRASSYEQYF.

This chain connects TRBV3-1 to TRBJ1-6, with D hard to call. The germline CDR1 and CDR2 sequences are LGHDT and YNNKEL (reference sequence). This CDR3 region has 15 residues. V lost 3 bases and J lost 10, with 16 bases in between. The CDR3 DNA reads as TGTGCCAGCAGCCAGCTAATGCGAGACCGATCACCCCTCCACTTT. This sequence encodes CASSQLMRDRSPLHF. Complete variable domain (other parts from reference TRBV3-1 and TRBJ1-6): DTAVSQTPKYLVTQMGNDKSIKCEQNLGHDTMYWYKQDSKKFLKIMFSYNNKELIINETVPNRFSPKSPDKAHLNLHINSLELGDSAVYFCASSQLMRDRSPLHFGNGTRLTVT.

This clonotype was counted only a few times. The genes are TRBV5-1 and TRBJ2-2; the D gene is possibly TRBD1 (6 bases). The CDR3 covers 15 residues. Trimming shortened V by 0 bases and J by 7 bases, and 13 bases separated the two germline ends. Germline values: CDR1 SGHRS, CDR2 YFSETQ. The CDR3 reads CASSLEGVPGGELFF. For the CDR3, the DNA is TGCGCCAGCAGCTTGGAGGGGGTCCCAGGCGGGGAGCTGTTTTTT.

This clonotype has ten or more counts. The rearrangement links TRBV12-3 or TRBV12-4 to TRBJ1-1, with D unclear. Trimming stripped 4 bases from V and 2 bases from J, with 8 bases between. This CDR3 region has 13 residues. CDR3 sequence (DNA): TGTGCCAGCAGTTCCGGGATAAACACTGAAGCTTTCTTT. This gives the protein CASSSGINTEAFF.

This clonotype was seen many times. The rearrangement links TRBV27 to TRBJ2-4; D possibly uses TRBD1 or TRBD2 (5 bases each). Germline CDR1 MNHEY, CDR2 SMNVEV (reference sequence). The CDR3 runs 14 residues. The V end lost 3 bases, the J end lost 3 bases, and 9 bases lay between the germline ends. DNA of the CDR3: TGTGCCAGCAGTTTTGGGGACCTCAAAAACATTCAGTACTTC. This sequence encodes CASSFGDLKNIQYF.

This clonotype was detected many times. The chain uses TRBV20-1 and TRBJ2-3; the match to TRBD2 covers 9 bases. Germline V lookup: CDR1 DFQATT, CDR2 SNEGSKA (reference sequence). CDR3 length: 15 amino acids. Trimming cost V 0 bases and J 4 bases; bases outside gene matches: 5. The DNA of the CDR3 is TGCAGTGCTAGAGATTTTAGCGGGAGAGCAGATACGCAGTATTTT. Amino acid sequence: CSARDFSGRADTQYF.

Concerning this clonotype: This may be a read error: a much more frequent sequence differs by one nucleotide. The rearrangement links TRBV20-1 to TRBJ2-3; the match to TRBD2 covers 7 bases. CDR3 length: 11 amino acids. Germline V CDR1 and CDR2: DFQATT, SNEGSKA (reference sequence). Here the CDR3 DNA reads TGCAGTGCCCGGGAGGAGGGTACGCAGTGTTTT. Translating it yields CSAREEGTQCF.

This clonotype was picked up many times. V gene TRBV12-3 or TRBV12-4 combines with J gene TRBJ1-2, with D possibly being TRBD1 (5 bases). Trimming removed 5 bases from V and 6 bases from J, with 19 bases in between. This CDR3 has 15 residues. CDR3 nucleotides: TGTGCCAGCAGTCCGGTGGGGGGGAAGACCGATGGCTACACCTTC. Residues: CASSPVGGKTDGYTF.

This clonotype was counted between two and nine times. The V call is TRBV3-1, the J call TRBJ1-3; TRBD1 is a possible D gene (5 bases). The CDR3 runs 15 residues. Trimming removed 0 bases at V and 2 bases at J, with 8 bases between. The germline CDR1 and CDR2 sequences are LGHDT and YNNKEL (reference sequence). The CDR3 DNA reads TGTGCCAGCAGCCAAGATTGGGGGGCTGGAAACACCATATATTTT. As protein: CASSQDWGAGNTIYF.

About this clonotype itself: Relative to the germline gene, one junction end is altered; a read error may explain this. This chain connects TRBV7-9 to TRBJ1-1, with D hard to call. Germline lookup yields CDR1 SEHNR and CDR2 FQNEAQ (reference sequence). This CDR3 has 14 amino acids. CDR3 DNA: TGTTCCAGCAGCTTAGGCTCAATGAACACTGAAGCTTTCTTT. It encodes CSSSLGSMNTEAFF.

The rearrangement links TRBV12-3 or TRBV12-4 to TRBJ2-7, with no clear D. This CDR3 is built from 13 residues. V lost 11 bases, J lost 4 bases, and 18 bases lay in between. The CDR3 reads CASGVGYLYEQYF. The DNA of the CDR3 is TGTGCCTCCGGTGTCGGGTACCTTTACGAGCAGTACTTC.

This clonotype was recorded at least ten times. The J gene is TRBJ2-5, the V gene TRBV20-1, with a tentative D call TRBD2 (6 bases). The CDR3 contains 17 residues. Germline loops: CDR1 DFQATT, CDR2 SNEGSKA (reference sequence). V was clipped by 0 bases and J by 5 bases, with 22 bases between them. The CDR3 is CSAREWSGSGVLETQYF. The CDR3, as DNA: TGCAGTGCTAGAGAGTGGTCGGGTTCGGGGGTCCTGGAGACCCAGTACTTC.

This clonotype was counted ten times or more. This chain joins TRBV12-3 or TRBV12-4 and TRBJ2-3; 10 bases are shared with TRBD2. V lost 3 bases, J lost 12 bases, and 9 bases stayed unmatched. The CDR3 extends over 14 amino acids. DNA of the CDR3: TGTGCCAGCAGTTTGGGTACTAGCGGGGATCTCCAGTATTTT. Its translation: CASSLGTSGDLQYF.

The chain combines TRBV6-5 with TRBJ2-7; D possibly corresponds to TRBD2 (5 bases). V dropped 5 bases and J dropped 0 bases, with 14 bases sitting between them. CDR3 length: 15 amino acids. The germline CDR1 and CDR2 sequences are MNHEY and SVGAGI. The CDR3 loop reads CASSTRRRFSYEQYF. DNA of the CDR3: TGTGCCAGCAGTACTAGACGGCGGTTCTCCTACGAGCAGTACTTC.

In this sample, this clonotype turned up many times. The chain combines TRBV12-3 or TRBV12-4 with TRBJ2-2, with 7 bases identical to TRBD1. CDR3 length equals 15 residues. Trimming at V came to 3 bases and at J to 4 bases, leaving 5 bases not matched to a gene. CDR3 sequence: CASSLKTGPTGELFF. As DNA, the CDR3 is TGTGCCAGCAGTTTGAAGACAGGGCCCACCGGGGAGCTGTTTTTT.

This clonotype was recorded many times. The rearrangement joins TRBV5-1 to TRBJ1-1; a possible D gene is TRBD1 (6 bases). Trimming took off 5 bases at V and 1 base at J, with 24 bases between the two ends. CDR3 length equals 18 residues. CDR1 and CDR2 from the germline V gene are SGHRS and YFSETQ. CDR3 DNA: TGCGCCAGCAGAAGGAACCCCGGGACACCAGAAAGGAACACTGAAGCTTTCTTT. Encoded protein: CASRRNPGTPERNTEAFF.

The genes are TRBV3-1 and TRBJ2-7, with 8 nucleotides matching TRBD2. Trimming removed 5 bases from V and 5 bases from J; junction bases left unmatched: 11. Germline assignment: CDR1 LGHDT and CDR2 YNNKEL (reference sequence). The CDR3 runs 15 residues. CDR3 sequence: CASSREGTSSNEQYF. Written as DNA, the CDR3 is TGTGCCAGCAGCAGGGAGGGGACTAGTTCGAACGAGCAGTACTTC.

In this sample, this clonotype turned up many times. The CDR3 DNA sequence: TGTGCCAGCAGCGGATCTCCAGTCCCCACAGATACGCAGTATTTT. This translates into CASSGSPVPTDTQYF. The rearrangement joins TRBV9 to TRBJ2-3, with D unresolved. Trimming removed 3 bases at V and 2 bases at J, with 13 bases between. CDR1 is SGDLS, CDR2 YYNGEE, per germline. This CDR3 spans 15 amino acids.

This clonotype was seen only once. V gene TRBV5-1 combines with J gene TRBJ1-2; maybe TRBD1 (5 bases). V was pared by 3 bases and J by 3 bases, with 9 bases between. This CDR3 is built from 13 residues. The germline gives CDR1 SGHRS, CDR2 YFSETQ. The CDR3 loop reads CASSSAGDYGYTF. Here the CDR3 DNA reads TGCGCCAGCAGCTCTGCGGGGGACTATGGCTACACCTTC. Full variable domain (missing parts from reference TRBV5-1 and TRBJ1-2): KAGVTQTPRYLIKTRGQQVTLSCSPISGHRSVSWYQQTPGQGLQFLFEYFSETQRNKGNFPGRFSGRQFSNSRSEMNVSTLELGDSALYLCASSSAGDYGYTFGSGTRLTVV.